What follows describes a single T cell receptor beta chain. This sample is part of a study of blood T cell repertoires in COVID-19. Background on the study: Samples taken during acute and convalescent COVID-19 were collected in the United States, Italy and Spain. The cDNA or gDNA used as material had been derived from T cells, B-cell-depleted T cells, or PBMCs.

In the original analysis: Counts of nucleated cells, estimated from reference gene primer amplification, were obtained. The data were produced by immunoSEQ multiplex PCR, yet TCRdb's version contains in-frame clones alone and is incomplete. V and J calls and clone size are given by that table; D and trimming were obtained from the DNA. The sample lists around 260,000 clones, 70% to 90% occurring once. Trimming removed 6 bases from V and 4 bases from J, with 13 bases in between. The germline CDR1 and CDR2 sequences are MDHEN and SYDVKM. The CDR3 is made up of 15 amino acids. The chain carries TRBV28 and TRBJ2-6; D might be TRBD1 (6 bases). The specimen sequenced was peripheral blood. The receptor was derived from a human donor in a cohort sampled during active COVID-19. The CDR3 region is CASSSRQAGANVLTF. The CDR3 nucleotides are TGTGCCAGCAGCTCCAGACAGGCCGGGGCCAACGTCCTGACTTTC.